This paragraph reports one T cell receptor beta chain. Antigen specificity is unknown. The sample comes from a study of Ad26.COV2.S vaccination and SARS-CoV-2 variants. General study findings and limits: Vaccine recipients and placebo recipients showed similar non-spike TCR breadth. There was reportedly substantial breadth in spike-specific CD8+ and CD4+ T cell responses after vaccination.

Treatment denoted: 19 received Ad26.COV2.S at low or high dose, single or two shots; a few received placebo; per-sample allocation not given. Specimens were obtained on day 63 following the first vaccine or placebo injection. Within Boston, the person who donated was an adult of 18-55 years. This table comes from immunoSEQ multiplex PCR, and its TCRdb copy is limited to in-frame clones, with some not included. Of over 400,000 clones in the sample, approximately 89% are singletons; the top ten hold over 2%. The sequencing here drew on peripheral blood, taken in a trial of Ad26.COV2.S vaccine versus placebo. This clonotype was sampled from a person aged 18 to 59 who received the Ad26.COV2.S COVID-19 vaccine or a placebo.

Written as DNA, the CDR3 is TGTGCCAGCAGCCGCGAATCGACCTTTAGCTATGGCTACACCTTC. As protein: CASSRESTFSYGYTF. The chain combines TRBV13 with TRBJ1-2; D is uncertain. The germline gives CDR1 PRHDT, CDR2 FYEKMQ (reference sequence). Trimming left V 5 bases short and J 4 bases short, with 17 bases between. The CDR3 spans 15 residues.